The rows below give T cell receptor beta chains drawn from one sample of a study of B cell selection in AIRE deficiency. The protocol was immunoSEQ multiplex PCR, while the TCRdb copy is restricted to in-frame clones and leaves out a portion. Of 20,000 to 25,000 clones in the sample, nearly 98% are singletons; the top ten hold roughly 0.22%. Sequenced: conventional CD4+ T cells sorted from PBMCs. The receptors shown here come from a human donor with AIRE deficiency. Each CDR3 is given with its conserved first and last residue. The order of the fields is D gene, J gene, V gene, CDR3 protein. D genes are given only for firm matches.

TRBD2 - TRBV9 CASSVGRGRDYEQYF
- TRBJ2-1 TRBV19 CASSITGAGQEQFF
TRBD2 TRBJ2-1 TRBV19 CASSIQRGYNEQFF
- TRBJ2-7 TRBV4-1 CASSPSDLYEQYF
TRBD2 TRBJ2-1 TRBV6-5 CASRTSGTYNEQFF
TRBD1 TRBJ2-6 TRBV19 CASSIRTGLTGANVLTF
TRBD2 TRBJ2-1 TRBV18 CASSPRTGGSSDEQFF
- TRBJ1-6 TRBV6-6 CASRTDSFYNSPLHF
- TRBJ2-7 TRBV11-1 CASSLALGNYEQYF
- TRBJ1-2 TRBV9 CASSVARGDYGYTF
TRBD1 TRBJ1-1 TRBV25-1 CASSEYRDRERAFF
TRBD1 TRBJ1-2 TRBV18 CASSPTGIYGYTF
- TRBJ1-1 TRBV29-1 CSVRNRDPNTEAFF
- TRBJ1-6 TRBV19 CASRTTRSSYNSPLHF
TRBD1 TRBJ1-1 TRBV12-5 CASGPGTGGLMNTEAFF
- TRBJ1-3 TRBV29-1 CSVEEGNIGNTIYF
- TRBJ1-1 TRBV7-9 CASRRRGAANTEAFF
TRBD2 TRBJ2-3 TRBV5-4 CASSLAGEDTQYF
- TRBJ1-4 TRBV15 CATSSGEINEKLFF
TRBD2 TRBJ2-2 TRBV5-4 CASSPGLVGELFF
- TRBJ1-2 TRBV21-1 CASRGLSGDDGYTF
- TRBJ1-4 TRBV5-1 CASSLAGDLITKLFF
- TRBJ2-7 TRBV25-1 CASRGAYEQYF
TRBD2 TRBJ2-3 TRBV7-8 CASSALGLAQTDTQYF
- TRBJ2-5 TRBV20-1 CSAIVTETQYF
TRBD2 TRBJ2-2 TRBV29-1 CSVGLAGDHTGELFF
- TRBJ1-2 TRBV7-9 CASSLGSLGRNGYTF